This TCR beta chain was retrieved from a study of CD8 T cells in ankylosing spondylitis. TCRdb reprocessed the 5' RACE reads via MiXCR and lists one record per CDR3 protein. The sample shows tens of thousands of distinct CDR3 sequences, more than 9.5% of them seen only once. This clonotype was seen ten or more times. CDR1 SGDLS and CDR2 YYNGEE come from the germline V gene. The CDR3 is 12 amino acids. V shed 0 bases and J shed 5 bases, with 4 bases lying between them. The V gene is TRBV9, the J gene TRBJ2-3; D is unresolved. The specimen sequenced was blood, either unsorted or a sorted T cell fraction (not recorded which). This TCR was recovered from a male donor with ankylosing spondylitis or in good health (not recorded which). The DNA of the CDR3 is TGTGCCAGCAGCGTAGGGGGAGATACGCAGTATTTT. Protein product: CASSVGGDTQYF. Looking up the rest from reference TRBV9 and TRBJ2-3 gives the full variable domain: DSGVTQTPKHLITATGQRVTLRCSPRSGDLSVYWYQQSLDQGLQFLIQYYNGEERAKGNILERFSAQQFPDLHSELNLSSLELGDSALYFCASSVGGDTQYFGPGTRLTVL.